This T cell receptor (beta chain) comes out of a study of beta chain features in type 1 diabetes. The study, taken as a whole, reports: The study found moderately but significantly shorter TCRB CDR3s in all four CD4+ subsets of Type 1 diabetes patients.

A sort by CD45RO/CCR7/CD25/CD127/CD95/CD27 yielded CD4+ naive, central memory, regulatory and stem cell-like memory cells. Germline V gene lookup returns CDR1 LGHNA and CDR2 YSLEER. Trimming left V 1 base short and J 0 bases short, with 5 bases between. The CDR3 sequence is 14 residues long. Concerning this clone itself: Its specificity is unknown. The sample holds other DNA sequences that translate to the same CDR3.

Of the isolated RNA, all was reverse transcribed, and so the sequenced material was expressed TCRB transcripts. Clones were sequenced by immunoSEQ multiplex PCR, and TCRdb holds only the in-frame ones, with some missing. The data contain about 650,000 clones, 9.5% to 15% of them singletons. The sequence was collected from a man aged 25 to 40 with type 1 diabetes. This rearrangement joins TRBV4-3 to TRBJ2-3; D perhaps matches TRBD1 (5 bases). The sequenced sample consisted of naive CD4+ T cells from blood. The CDR3 protein is CASSQGQSTDTQYF. The CDR3 DNA follows: TGCGCCAGCAGCCAAGGACAGAGCACAGATACGCAGTATTTT.